The 21 T cell receptor beta chains below all came from one sample that was sequenced in a study of T cells after yellow fever vaccination. TCRdb recomputed calls from the 5' RACE reads with MiXCR, one row per CDR3 protein. Of 500,000 to 550,000 distinct CDR3 sequences in the sample, just over 20% were seen once. This specimen consisted of PBMCs, obtained roughly 20 days after the first yellow fever vaccination. The receptors shown here come from a man aged 18 to 30 who received the YFV17D yellow fever vaccine.

This clonotype was picked up many times. The V and J genes are TRBV6-2 or TRBV6-3 and TRBJ2-5; D is possibly TRBD2 (5 bases). Germline CDR1 is MNHEY and CDR2 is SVGEGT. The CDR3 consists of 13 residues. Trimming removed 4 bases from V and 5 bases from J, with 11 bases in between. CDR3 amino acids: CASSSAGSETQYF. The CDR3 DNA is TGTGCCAGCAGTTCAGCTGGGAGCGAGACCCAGTACTTC.

The chain couples TRBV20-1 to TRBJ1-4; D is undetermined. This CDR3 has 16 residues. Germline CDR1 DFQATT, CDR2 SNEGSKA (reference sequence). The V end was cut by 1 base, the J end by 0 bases, with 12 bases between. The CDR3 region is CSARVAGRTTNEKLFF. The CDR3 DNA sequence: TGCAGTGCTAGAGTAGCAGGCCGCACAACTAATGAAAAACTGTTTTTT.

This clonotype was seen ten or more times. The V gene is TRBV10-3, the J gene TRBJ2-1; 11 bases line up with TRBD2. The CDR3 has 15 amino acids. The germline V gene has CDR1 ENHRY and CDR2 SYGVKD. J was trimmed by 4 bases and V by 7 bases; bases with no gene match: 6. The CDR3 coding sequence is TGTGCCATCACCAACCCTAGCGGGGGGTACAATGAGCAGTTCTTC. This sequence encodes CAITNPSGGYNEQFF.

The table lists this clonotype with a count of one. The chain has TRBV3-1 and TRBJ1-6; no clear D gene. Trimming shortened V by 2 bases and J by 14 bases, and 16 bases separated the two germline ends. In germline, CDR1 is LGHDT, CDR2 YNNKEL (reference sequence). CDR3 length equals 14 residues. The CDR3 DNA follows: TGTGCCAGCAGCCAACGGACGGCCCTTGGGGCCCTCCACTTT. It specifies CASSQRTALGALHF.

The chain has TRBV12-3 or TRBV12-4 and TRBJ2-5, with a tentative D call TRBD2 (6 bases). The CDR3 consists of 12 residues. V lost 7 bases, J lost 5 bases, and 11 bases lay in between. This chain's CDR3 is CASKNSGETQYF. CDR3 nucleotide sequence: TGTGCCAGCAAAAATAGCGGCGAGACCCAGTACTTC.

The chain combines TRBV11-3 with TRBJ2-1, with D unresolved. The CDR3 sequence is 15 residues long. With 5 bases removed from V and 4 bases from J, the gap between germline ends came to 15 bases. Per germline, CDR1 SGHNT and CDR2 YENEEA. Here the CDR3 DNA reads TGTGCCAGCAGCACGATAACGTCCCCATACAATGAGCAGTTCTTC. Protein: CASSTITSPYNEQFF.

This clonotype showed up many times. The V and J genes are TRBV7-8 and TRBJ2-1; D unclear. V gave up 4 bases and J gave up 5 bases, with 6 bases separating them. Germline lookup yields CDR1 SGHVS and CDR2 FQNEAQ. This CDR3 has 12 residues. The CDR3 region is CASSSFNNEQFF. The DNA for the CDR3 is TGTGCCAGCAGCTCCTTTAACAATGAGCAGTTCTTC.

In its sample, this clonotype was seen a few times. This chain uses TRBV6-2 or TRBV6-3 with TRBJ2-3, with a possible D match to TRBD2 (6 bases). Germline CDR1 is MNHEY and CDR2 is SVGEGT. This CDR3 has 16 residues. Trimming pared 2 bases from V and 1 base from J, leaving 13 bases between. The CDR3 DNA sequence: TGTGCCAGCAGTTACATCGTAACGGGGGGCACAGATACGCAGTATTTT. Its translation: CASSYIVTGGTDTQYF.

The chain joins TRBV12-3 or TRBV12-4 to TRBJ2-2, with D unresolved. V was pared by 1 base and J by 3 bases, with 18 bases between. The CDR3 loop spans 18 amino acids. Here the CDR3 DNA reads TGTGCCAGCAGTTTAGACGGCCAGAGTCGGCGATACACCGGGGAGCTGTTTTTT. Protein product: CASSLDGQSRRYTGELFF.

The CDR3 protein is CASSDVDSGNTIYF. The DNA of the CDR3 is TGTGCCAGCAGTGATGTGGACTCTGGAAACACCATATATTTT. This chain joins TRBV25-1 and TRBJ1-3; no firm D call. The CDR3 has 14 residues. V was clipped by 3 bases and J by 0 bases, with 6 bases between them. From germline, CDR1 is MGHDK and CDR2 SYGVNS.

This clonotype was recorded a few times. The chain links TRBV4-3 to TRBJ2-3; TRBD2 aligns across 7 bases. The V and J ends lost 5 bases and 1 base, in that order; junction bases with no gene match: 6. The length of the CDR3 is 15 residues. The germline gives CDR1 LGHNA, CDR2 YSLEER. CDR3: CASSARGGRTDTQYF. Here the CDR3 DNA reads TGCGCCAGCAGCGCCCGCGGGGGTCGCACAGATACGCAGTATTTT.

This clonotype showed up just a few times. V is TRBV20-1 and J is TRBJ1-1; D is unresolved. Deletions cut 0 bases from V and 0 bases from J, with 5 bases between. Germline V lookup: CDR1 DFQATT, CDR2 SNEGSKA (reference sequence). The CDR3 has 13 amino acids. CDR3 residues: CSARDGLNTEAFF. DNA for the CDR3: TGCAGTGCTAGAGATGGGCTGAACACTGAAGCTTTCTTT.

This chain connects TRBV27 to TRBJ2-1; D uncertain. CDR3 length equals 14 residues. Trimming shortened V by 3 bases and J by 7 bases, and 13 bases separated the two germline ends. Germline assignment: CDR1 MNHEY and CDR2 SMNVEV (reference sequence). CDR3 in amino acids: CASSFFYSWNEQFF. CDR3 in DNA: TGTGCCAGCAGTTTTTTTTACAGTTGGAATGAGCAGTTCTTC.

V usage is TRBV7-6 and J usage is TRBJ2-3; D is unresolved. The germline V and J ends were trimmed by 3 bases and 5 bases, with 15 bases remaining between them. The CDR3 runs to 15 residues. Germline values: CDR1 SGHVS, CDR2 FNYEAQ. This chain's CDR3 is CASSLAWRAGDTQYF. The CDR3 DNA reads as TGTGCCAGCAGCTTGGCTTGGCGAGCTGGAGATACGCAGTATTTT.

The J gene is TRBJ2-7, the V gene TRBV1; the table calls TRBD2, which could not be checked here. TRBV1 is annotated as a pseudogene. The length of the CDR3 is 15 residues. The chain's CDR3 is CTRGKGPRAPYEQYV. The CDR3 DNA reads TGCACCAGGGGGAAGGGCCCGAGGGCGCCCTACGAGCAGTACGTC.

The V gene is TRBV28, the J gene TRBJ1-2; 8 positions agree with TRBD1. The V and J ends lost 7 bases and 4 bases, in that order; junction bases with no gene match: 8. The CDR3 runs 14 residues. In germline, CDR1 is MDHEN, CDR2 SYDVKM. CDR3 region: CASTEDRGGYGYTF. CDR3 nucleotide sequence: TGTGCCAGCACCGAAGACAGGGGTGGCTATGGCTACACCTTC.

The rearrangement uses TRBV5-1 and TRBJ1-6; the D gene is possibly TRBD1 (5 bases). Germline-derived CDR1 and CDR2 are SGHRS and YFSETQ. Trimming took off 4 bases at V and 13 bases at J, with 18 bases between the two ends. The CDR3 sequence is 14 residues long. The CDR3 loop reads CASSIGTGPDPLHF. CDR3 coding DNA: TGCGCCAGCAGCATCGGGACGGGGCCGGATCCCCTCCACTTT.

As regards this clonotype: One end of the junction is discordant with germline, which a read error may explain. The CDR3 spells CSTSGGVENQETQYF. The CDR3 nucleotides are TGCTCGACTAGCGGGGGGGTAGAGAACCAAGAGACCCAGTACTTC. The chain employs TRBV7-9 and TRBJ2-5, with 14 bases identical to TRBD2. The length of the CDR3 is 15 residues. From germline, CDR1 is SEHNR and CDR2 FQNEAQ (reference sequence).

Concerning this clonotype itself: No DNA is shown, since the ends of the CDR3 on it are uncertain; the CDR3 is the one TCRdb lists. The rearrangement joins TRBV6-1 to TRBJ1-2. The length of the CDR3 is 17 amino acids, counting both ends. CDR1 MNHNS and CDR2 SASEGT come from the germline V gene. CDR3 sequence reads: CASGNNYGYTFGSDYTF.

This clonotype has only a few counts. V usage is TRBV5-1 and J usage is TRBJ1-1; D gene ambiguous. Germline CDR1 reads SGHRS; CDR2 reads YFSETQ. V shed 4 bases and J shed 3 bases, with 13 bases lying between them. The CDR3 covers 14 residues. The CDR3: CASSLVQADTEAFF. CDR3 nucleotides: TGCGCCAGCAGCCTAGTTCAGGCGGACACTGAAGCTTTCTTT.

V usage is TRBV2 and J usage is TRBJ2-1; the D gene is possibly TRBD1 (6 bases). V was pared by 8 bases and J by 10 bases, with 18 bases between. From germline, CDR1 is SNHLY and CDR2 FYNNEI. The CDR3 is 13 amino acids. Here the CDR3 reads CASVRDTGREQFF. Here the CDR3 DNA reads TGTGCCAGCGTCCGGGACACGGGTCGCGAGCAGTTCTTC.